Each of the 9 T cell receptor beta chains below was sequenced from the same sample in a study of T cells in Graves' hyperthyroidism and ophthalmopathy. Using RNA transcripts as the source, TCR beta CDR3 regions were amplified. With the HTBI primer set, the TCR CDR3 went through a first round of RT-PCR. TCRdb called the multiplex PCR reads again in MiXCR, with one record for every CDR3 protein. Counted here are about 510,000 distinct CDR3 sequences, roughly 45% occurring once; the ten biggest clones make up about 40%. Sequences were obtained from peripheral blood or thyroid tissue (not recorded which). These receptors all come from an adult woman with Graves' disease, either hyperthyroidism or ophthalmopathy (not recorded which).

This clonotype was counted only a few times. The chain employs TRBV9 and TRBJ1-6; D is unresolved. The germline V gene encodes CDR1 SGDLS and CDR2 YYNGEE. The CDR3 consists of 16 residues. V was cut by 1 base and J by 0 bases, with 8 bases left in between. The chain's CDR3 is CASSVSTSSYNSPLHF. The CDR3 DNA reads TGTGCCAGCAGCGTATCCACGAGCTCCTATAATTCACCCCTCCACTTT.

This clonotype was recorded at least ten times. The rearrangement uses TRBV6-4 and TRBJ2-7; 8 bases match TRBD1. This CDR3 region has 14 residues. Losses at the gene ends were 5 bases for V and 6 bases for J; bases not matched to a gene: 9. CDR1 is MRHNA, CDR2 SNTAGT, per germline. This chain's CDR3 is CASSPDRGSIEQYF. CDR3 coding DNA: TGTGCCAGCAGTCCTGACAGGGGAAGCATCGAGCAGTACTTC.

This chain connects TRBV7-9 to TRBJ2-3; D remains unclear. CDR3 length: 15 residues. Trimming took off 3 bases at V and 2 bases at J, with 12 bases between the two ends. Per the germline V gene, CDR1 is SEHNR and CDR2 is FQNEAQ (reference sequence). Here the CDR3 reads CASSFWPYNTDTQYF. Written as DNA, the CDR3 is TGTGCCAGCAGCTTTTGGCCGTACAACACAGATACGCAGTATTTT. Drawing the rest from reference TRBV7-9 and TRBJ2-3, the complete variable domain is DTGVSQNPRHKITKRGQNVTFRCDPISEHNRLYWYRQTLGQGPEFLTYFQNEAQLEKSRLLSDRFSAERPKGSFSTLEIQRTEQGDSAMYLCASSFWPYNTDTQYFGPGTRLTVL.

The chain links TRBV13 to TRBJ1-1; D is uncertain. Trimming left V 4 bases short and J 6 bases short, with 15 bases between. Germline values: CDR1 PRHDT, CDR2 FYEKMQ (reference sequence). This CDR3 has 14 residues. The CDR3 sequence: CASSSRGGSSEAFF. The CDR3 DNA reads TGTGCCAGCAGCTCCCGGGGTGGGAGCTCTGAAGCTTTCTTT.

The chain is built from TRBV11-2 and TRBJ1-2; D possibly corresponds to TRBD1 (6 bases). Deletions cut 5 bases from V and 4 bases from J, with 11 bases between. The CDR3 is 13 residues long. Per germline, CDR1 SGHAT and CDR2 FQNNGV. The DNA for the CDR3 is TGTGCCAGCAGCGAGGACAGTCCCTATGGCTACACCTTC. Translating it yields CASSEDSPYGYTF.

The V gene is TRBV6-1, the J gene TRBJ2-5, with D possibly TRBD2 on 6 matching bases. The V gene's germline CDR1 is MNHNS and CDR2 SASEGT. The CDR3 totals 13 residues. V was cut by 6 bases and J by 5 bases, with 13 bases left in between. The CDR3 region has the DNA TGTGCCAGCAGGGTCGGGGGATGGGAGACCCAGTACTTC. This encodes CASRVGGWETQYF.

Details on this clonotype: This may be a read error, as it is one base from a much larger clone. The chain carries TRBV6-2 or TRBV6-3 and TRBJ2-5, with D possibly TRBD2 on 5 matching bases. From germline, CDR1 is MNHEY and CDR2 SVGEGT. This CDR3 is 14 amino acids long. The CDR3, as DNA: TGTGCCCGCAGTACCGGACTCGACCAAGAGACCCAGTACTTC. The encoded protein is CARSTGLDQETQYF.

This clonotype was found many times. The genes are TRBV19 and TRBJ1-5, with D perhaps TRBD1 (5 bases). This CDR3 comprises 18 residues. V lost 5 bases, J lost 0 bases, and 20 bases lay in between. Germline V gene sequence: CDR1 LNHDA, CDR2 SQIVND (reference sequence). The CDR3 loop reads CASSLTGTLRGSNQPQHF. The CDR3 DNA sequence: TGTGCCAGTAGTTTAACCGGGACCCTAAGAGGTAGCAATCAGCCCCAGCATTTT.

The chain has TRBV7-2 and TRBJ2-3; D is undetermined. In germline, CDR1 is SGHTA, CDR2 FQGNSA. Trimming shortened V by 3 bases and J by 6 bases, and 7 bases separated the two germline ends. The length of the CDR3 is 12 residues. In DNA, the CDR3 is TGTGCCAGCAGCTTGATCATGGATACGCAGTATTTT. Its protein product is CASSLIMDTQYF.